The source of this T cell receptor beta chain is a study of blood T cell repertoires in COVID-19. Overall study context: The study drew acute and convalescent COVID-19 samples from the United States, Italy and Spain. Nucleic acid was either cDNA or gDNA, and it came from T cells, B-cell-depleted T cells, or PBMCs.

Measured with immunoSEQ multiplex PCR; TCRdb has only the in-frame clones, and not every one. The table records about 430,000 clones, nearly 90% of them present only once. Participants' own reports of clinical history determined their cohort assignment. This CDR3 spans 13 amino acids. V lost 0 bases to trimming and J lost 2 bases, with 3 bases between them. The specimen sequenced was PBMCs or T cells enriched from blood (not recorded which). V gene TRBV12-3 or TRBV12-4 combines with J gene TRBJ2-3; D gene unclear. The receptor's source is a woman between 18 and 29 years old who had been exposed to COVID-19. CDR3 DNA sequence: TGTGCCAGCAGTTTAGCTCTCACAGATACGCAGTATTTT. It specifies CASSLALTDTQYF.